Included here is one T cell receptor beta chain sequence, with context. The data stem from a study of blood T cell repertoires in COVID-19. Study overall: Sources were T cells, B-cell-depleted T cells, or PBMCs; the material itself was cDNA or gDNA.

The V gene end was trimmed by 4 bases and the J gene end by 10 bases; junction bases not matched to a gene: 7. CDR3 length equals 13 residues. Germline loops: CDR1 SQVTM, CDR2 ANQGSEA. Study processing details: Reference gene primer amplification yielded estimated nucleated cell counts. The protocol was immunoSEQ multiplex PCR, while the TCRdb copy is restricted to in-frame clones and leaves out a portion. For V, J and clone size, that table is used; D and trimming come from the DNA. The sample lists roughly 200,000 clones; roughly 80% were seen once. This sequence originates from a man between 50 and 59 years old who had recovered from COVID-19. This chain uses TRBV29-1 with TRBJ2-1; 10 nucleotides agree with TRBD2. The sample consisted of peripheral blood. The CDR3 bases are TGCAGCGTTGGGCTAGCGGGAGTAGGCGAGCAGTTCTTC. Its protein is CSVGLAGVGEQFF.